This T cell receptor beta chain came from a study of CD8+ T cells in alopecia areata. The treatment here: oral pan-JAK inhibitor, 5-10 mg twice daily. Reverse transcribed after extraction, RNA yielded cDNA as the sequencing template. The protocol was immunoSEQ multiplex PCR, while the TCRdb copy is restricted to in-frame clones and leaves out a portion. The sample yields about 200,000 clones, 50% to 60% seen once. This clonotype was obtained from a human donor with alopecia areata. This specimen was CD4+ T cells sorted from blood, taken at week 4, from a patient treated with tofacitinib.

In nucleotides, the CDR3 is TGTGCCTGGAGTGTATTCAAAGATAATTCACCCCTCCACTTT. This gives the protein CAWSVFKDNSPLHF. This chain links TRBV30 with TRBJ1-6, with D uncertain. Germline V gene sequence: CDR1 GTSNPN, CDR2 SVGIG (reference sequence). The CDR3 extends over 14 amino acids. Trimming shortened V by 0 bases and J by 5 bases, and 8 bases separated the two germline ends.